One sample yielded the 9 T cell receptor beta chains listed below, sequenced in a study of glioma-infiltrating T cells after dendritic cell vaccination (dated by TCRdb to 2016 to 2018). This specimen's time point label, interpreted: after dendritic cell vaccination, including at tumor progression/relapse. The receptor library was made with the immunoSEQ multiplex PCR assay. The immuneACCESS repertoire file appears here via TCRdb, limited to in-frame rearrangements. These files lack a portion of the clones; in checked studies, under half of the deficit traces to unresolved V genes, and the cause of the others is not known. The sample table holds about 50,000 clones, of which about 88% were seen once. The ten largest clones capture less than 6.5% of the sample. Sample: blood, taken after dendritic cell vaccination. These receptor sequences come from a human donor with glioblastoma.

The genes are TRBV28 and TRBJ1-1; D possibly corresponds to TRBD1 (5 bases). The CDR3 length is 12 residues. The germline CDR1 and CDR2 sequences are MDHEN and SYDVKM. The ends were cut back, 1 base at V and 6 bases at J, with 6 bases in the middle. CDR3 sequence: CASSLLQAEAFF. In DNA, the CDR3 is TGTGCCAGCAGTTTATTACAGGCTGAAGCTTTCTTT.

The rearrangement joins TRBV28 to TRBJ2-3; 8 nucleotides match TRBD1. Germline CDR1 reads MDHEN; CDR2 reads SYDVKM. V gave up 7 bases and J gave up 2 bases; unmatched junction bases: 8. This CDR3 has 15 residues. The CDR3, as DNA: TGTGCCAGCAATTTCCAGGGGGCCCCCACAGATACGCAGTATTTT. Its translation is CASNFQGAPTDTQYF.

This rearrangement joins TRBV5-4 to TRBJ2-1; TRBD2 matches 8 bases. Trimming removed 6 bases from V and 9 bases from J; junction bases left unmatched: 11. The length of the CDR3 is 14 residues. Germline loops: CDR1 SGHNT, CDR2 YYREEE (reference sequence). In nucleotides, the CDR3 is TGTGCCAGCACCGTTTGGATTAGCGGGACTGAGCAGTTCTTC. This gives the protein CASTVWISGTEQFF.

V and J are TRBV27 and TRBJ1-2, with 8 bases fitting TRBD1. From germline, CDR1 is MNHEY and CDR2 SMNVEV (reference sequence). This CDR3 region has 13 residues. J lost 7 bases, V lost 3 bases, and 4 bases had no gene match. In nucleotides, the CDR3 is TGTGCCAGCAGTTTCCGGGACAGGCTTGGCTACACCTTC. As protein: CASSFRDRLGYTF.

CDR3 in amino acids: CASSLTAGPAGGNTIYF. CDR3 nucleotides: TGCGCCAGCAGCTTGACTGCTGGCCCGGCGGGTGGAAACACCATATATTTT. The rearrangement uses TRBV5-1 and TRBJ1-3; unclear D gene. Deletions cut 1 base from V and 3 bases from J, with 17 bases between. The CDR3 runs to 17 residues. Germline CDR1 reads SGHRS; CDR2 reads YFSETQ.

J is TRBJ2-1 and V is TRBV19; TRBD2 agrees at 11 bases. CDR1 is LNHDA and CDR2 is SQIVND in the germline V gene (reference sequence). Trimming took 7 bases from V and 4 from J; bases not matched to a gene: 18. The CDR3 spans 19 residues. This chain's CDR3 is CASKDNFLTSGEPYNEQFF. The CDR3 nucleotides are TGTGCCAGTAAAGACAACTTTTTGACTAGCGGGGAACCTTACAATGAGCAGTTCTTC.

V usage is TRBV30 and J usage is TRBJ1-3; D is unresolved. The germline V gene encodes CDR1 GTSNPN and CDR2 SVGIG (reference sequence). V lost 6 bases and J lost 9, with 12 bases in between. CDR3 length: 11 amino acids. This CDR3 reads CACGGLGTIYF. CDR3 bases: TGTGCCTGCGGAGGGCTTGGCACCATATATTTT.

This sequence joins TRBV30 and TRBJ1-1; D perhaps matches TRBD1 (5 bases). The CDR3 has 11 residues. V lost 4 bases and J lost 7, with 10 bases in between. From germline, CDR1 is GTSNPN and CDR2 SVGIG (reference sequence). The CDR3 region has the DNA TGTGCCTGGATGGGGGGGTATGAAGCTTTCTTT. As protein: CAWMGGYEAFF.

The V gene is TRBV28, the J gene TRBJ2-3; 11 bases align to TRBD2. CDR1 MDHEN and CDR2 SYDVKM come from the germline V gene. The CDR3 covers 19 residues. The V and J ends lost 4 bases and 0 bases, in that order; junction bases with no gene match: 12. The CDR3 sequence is CASSSAGLAGASSTDTQYF. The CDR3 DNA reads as TGTGCCAGCAGTTCCGCTGGACTAGCGGGTGCGTCTAGCACAGATACGCAGTATTTT.